This is a list of T cell receptor beta chains from one sample in a study of T-cell reconstitution after alpha-beta-depleted transplantation in children. Each CDR3 protein gets one entry after TCRdb re-called the PCR reads with MiXCR. The sample holds about 250,000 distinct CDR3 sequences, approximately 24% seen once. The material was PBMCs, mostly from graft donor cells, obtained 360 days after TCRalphabeta/CD19-depleted stem cell transplant. Receptor source: a female patient between 2 and 15 years old who had a stem cell transplant for congenital amegakaryocytic thrombocytopenia, so the T cells may come from the graft donor. CDR3s include the opening cysteine and the closing phenylalanine or tryptophan. The order of the fields is J gene, clone size, V gene, D gene, CDR3 protein, CDR3 DNA. A D gene is named only where the DNA matches it firmly. Clone size appears in some rows only: once, few, many, or a class for an expanded clone.

TRBJ2-7 | - | TRBV4-1 | - | CASSQTGGSSYEQYF | TGCGCCAGCAGCCAAACCGGGGGCTCCTCCTACGAGCAGTACTTC
TRBJ1-3 | - | TRBV25-1 | - | CASKGNGNTIYF | TGTGCCAGCAAGGGCAATGGAAACACCATATATTTT
TRBJ1-1 | - | TRBV6-1 | - | CASSRGPLTEAFF | TGTGCCAGCAGCAGGGGACCCCTCACTGAAGCTTTCTTT
TRBJ2-3 | many | TRBV20-1 | TRBD2 | CSARTSGGVDTQYF | TGCAGTGCGAGGACTAGCGGGGGTGTAGATACGCAGTATTTT
TRBJ2-3 | - | TRBV4-1 | - | CASSQLPSSTDTQYF | TGCGCCAGCAGCCAACTACCTAGTTCCACAGATACGCAGTATTTT
TRBJ2-3 | - | TRBV4-2 | - | CASSQDWASALADTQYF | TGTGCCAGCAGCCAAGACTGGGCCTCCGCGCTCGCAGATACGCAGTATTTT
TRBJ2-3 | - | TRBV20-1 | TRBD2 | CSASRLAGSTDTQYF | TGCAGTGCTAGTAGACTAGCGGGGAGCACAGATACGCAGTATTTT
TRBJ2-1 | many | TRBV6-2/TRBV6-3 | TRBD2 | CASSYLGLAGVRTKEFF | TGTGCCAGCAGTTACCTGGGGCTAGCGGGAGTGAGGACCAAGGAGTTCTTC
TRBJ2-5 | many | TRBV2 | - | CASSAARAETQYF | TGTGCCAGCAGTGCCGCAAGGGCTGAGACCCAGTACTTC
TRBJ2-1 | - | TRBV7-2 | - | CASSLGGTINEQFF | TGTGCCAGCAGCTTAGGTGGGACCATCAATGAGCAGTTCTTC
TRBJ2-2 | - | TRBV15 | - | CATSRGQRDTGELFF | TGTGCCACCAGCAGAGGACAGAGGGACACCGGGGAGCTGTTTTTT
TRBJ2-5 | - | TRBV5-1 | - | CASSPRSGLQETQYF | TGCGCCAGCAGCCCCCGGTCGGGCCTACAAGAGACCCAGTACTTC
TRBJ2-5 | few | TRBV24-1 | - | CATSDSSTETQYF | TGTGCCACCAGTGATTCGTCCACCGAGACCCAGTACTTC
TRBJ2-2 | few | TRBV9 | - | CASTPTNTGELFF | TGTGCCAGCACCCCAACTAACACCGGGGAGCTGTTTTTT
TRBJ2-7 | few | TRBV5-1 | - | CASSLAPSALEQYF | TGCGCCAGCAGCTTGGCCCCCTCTGCGTTGGAGCAGTACTTC
TRBJ2-7 | - | TRBV29-1 | - | CSVVQRASYEQYF | TGCAGCGTTGTACAGCGGGCCTCCTACGAGCAGTACTTC
TRBJ2-5 | - | TRBV10-2 | TRBD2 | CASSDSGGRQETQYF | TGCGCCAGCAGTGACAGCGGGGGCCGCCAAGAGACCCAGTACTTC
TRBJ2-7 | few | TRBV2 | - | CASSEDRSAYEQYF | TGTGCCAGCAGTGAGGACCGGTCCGCCTACGAGCAGTACTTC
TRBJ2-7 | - | TRBV21-1 | - | CANLVDLGGGEQYF | TGTGCCAACTTGGTTGACTTAGGCGGTGGTGAGCAGTACTTC
TRBJ2-2 | - | TRBV28 | TRBD2 | CASSLKGLAFTGELFF | TGTGCCAGCAGTCTAAAGGGACTAGCGTTCACCGGGGAGCTGTTTTTT
TRBJ1-2 | - | TRBV7-9 | - | CASSSPDGRRGYTF | TGTGCCAGCAGCTCCCCCGACGGGCGGCGAGGCTACACCTTC
TRBJ2-7 | - | TRBV11-2 | - | CASSLRASSNEQYF | TGTGCCAGCAGCCTCAGGGCCAGCTCGAACGAGCAGTACTTC
TRBJ2-3 | - | TRBV20-1 | - | CSARDSDFTDKQYF | TGCAGTGCTAGAGATTCTGACTTCACAGATAAGCAGTATTTT
TRBJ2-2 | many | TRBV12-3/TRBV12-4 | - | CASSLWQGDTGELFF | TGTGCCAGCAGTTTGTGGCAAGGGGACACCGGGGAGCTGTTTTTT
TRBJ2-1 | few | TRBV9 | TRBD1 | CASSPRKSRQGLGFNEQFF | TGTGCCAGCAGCCCCAGGAAAAGTAGACAGGGCCTTGGGTTCAATGAGCAGTTCTTC
TRBJ2-1 | - | TRBV20-1 | - | CSANKLMGVGYNEQFF | TGCAGTGCTAACAAACTAATGGGAGTGGGTTACAATGAGCAGTTCTTC
TRBJ2-1 | - | TRBV25-1 | - | CASTPGDNEQFF | TGTGCTTCGACCCCTGGGGACAATGAGCAGTTCTTC
TRBJ2-3 | few | TRBV6-1 | - | CASSLSANSDTQYF | TGTGCCAGCAGTCTTAGCGCGAACTCAGATACGCAGTATTTT
TRBJ2-1 | few | TRBV6-5 | TRBD2 | CASSRSGQISGMGEQFF | TGTGCCAGCAGTCGGTCGGGGCAGATAAGCGGGATGGGTGAGCAGTTCTTC
TRBJ2-1 | few | TRBV18 | - | CASSAPGLSSYNEQFF | TGTGCCAGCTCAGCCCCAGGCCTTAGCTCCTACAATGAGCAGTTCTTC
TRBJ2-1 | - | TRBV21-1 | - | CASSKVTRELSEQFF | TGTGCCAGCAGCAAAGTTACGAGGGAATTAAGTGAGCAGTTCTTC
TRBJ2-5 | few | TRBV3-1 | - | CASRGIQGQETQYF | TGTGCCAGCAGGGGCATACAGGGCCAAGAGACCCAGTACTTC
TRBJ2-4 | - | TRBV4-1 | - | CASSLSWIENIQYF | TGCGCCAGCAGCCTATCCTGGATCGAAAACATTCAGTACTTC
TRBJ2-1 | - | TRBV12-3/TRBV12-4 | - | CASSFGGLDNEQFF | TGTGCCAGCAGTTTTGGGGGGTTAGACAATGAGCAGTTCTTC
TRBJ2-3 | many | TRBV5-1 | TRBD1 | CASSSGQVPDTQYF | TGCGCCAGCAGCTCAGGACAGGTGCCAGATACGCAGTATTTT
TRBJ1-1 | few | TRBV6-1 | - | CASREDGLGEAFF | TGTGCCAGCAGAGAGGACGGCCTGGGTGAAGCTTTCTTT
TRBJ2-5 | few | TRBV5-4 | TRBD1 | CASSWDRRYQETQYF | TGTGCCAGCAGTTGGGACAGGAGATACCAAGAGACCCAGTACTTC
TRBJ2-1 | few | TRBV7-9 | - | CASGNRNEQFF | TGTGCCAGCGGTAACAGGAATGAGCAGTTCTTC
TRBJ2-2 | few | TRBV11-2 | - | CAISSNTGELFF | TGTGCCATTAGTTCGAACACCGGGGAGCTGTTTTTT
TRBJ2-1 | few | TRBV12-3/TRBV12-4 | - | CASSLAGVGLEQFF | TGTGCCAGCAGTTTAGCGGGAGTGGGTCTTGAGCAGTTCTTC
TRBJ1-5 | few | TRBV4-1 | - | CASSHVGGQGGQPQHF | TGCGCCAGCAGCCACGTCGGAGGGCAGGGCGGCCAGCCCCAGCATTTT
TRBJ2-3 | - | TRBV5-5 | TRBD2 | CASSRGLAGSDTQYF | TGTGCCAGCAGCCGGGGACTAGCGGGATCCGATACGCAGTATTTT
TRBJ2-3 | - | TRBV18 | TRBD2 | CASSPFGGLAGGPDTQYF | TGTGCCAGCTCACCATTCGGTGGACTAGCGGGAGGTCCAGATACGCAGTATTTT
TRBJ2-6 | few | TRBV3-1 | - | CASSKAGSGANVLTF | TGTGCCAGCAGCAAAGCAGGGTCTGGGGCCAACGTCCTGACTTTC
TRBJ2-3 | - | TRBV5-4 | - | CASSFRGITDTQYF | TGTGCCAGCAGCTTCAGGGGTATAACAGATACGCAGTATTTT